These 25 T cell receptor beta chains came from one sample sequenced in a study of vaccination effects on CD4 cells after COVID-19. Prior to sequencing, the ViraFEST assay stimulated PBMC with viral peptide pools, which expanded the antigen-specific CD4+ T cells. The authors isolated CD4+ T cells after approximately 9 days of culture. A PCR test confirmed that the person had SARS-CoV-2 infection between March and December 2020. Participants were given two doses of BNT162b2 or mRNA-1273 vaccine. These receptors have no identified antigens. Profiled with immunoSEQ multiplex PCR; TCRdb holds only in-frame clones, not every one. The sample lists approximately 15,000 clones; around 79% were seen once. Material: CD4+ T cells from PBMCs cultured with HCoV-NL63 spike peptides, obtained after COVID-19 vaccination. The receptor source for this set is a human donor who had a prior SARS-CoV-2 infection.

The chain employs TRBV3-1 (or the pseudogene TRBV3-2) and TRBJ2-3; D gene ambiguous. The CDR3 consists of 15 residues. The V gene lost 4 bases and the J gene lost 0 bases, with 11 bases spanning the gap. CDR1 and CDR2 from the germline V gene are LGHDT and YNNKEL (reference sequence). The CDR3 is CASSPLSDSTDTQYF. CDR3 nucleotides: TGTGCCAGCAGCCCGCTTTCCGATAGCACAGATACGCAGTATTTT.

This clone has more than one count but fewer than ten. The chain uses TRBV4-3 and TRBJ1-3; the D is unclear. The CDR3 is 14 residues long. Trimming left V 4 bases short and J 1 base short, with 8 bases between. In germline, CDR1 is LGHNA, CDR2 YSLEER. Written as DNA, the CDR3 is TGCGCCAGCAGCCGAGGTAGTTCTGGAAACACCATATATTTT. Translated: CASSRGSSGNTIYF.

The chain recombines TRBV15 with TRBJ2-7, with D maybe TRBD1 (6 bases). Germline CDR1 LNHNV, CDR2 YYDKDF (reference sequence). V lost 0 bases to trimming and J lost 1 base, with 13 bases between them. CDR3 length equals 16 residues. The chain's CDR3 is CATSRDGRGLSYEQYF. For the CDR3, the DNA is TGTGCCACCAGCAGAGATGGCAGGGGCCTTTCCTACGAGCAGTACTTC.

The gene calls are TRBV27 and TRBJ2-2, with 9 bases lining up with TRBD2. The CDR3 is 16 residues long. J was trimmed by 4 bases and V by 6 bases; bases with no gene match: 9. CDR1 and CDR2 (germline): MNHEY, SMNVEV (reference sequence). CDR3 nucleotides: TGTGCCAGCAGGATTAGCGGGAGTCGTATCACCGGGGAGCTGTTTTTT. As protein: CASRISGSRITGELFF.

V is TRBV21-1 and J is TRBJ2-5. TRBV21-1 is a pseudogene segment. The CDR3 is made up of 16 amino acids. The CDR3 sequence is CASSIKGGYLQETQYF. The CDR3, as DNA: TGTGCCAGCAGCATAAAGGGGGGTTATCTTCAAGAGACCCAGTACTTC.

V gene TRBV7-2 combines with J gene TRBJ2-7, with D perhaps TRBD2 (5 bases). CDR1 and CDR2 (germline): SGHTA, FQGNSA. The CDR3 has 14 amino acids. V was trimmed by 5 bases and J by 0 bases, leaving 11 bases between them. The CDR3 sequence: CASSPDWSSYEQYF. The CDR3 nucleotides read TGTGCCAGCAGCCCGGACTGGAGCTCCTACGAGCAGTACTTC.

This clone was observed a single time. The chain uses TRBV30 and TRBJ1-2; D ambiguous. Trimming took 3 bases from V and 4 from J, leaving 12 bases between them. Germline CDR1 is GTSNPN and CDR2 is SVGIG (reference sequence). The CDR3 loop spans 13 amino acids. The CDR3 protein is CAWSLGWAYGYTF. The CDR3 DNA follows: TGTGCCTGGAGCCTCGGGTGGGCCTATGGCTACACCTTC. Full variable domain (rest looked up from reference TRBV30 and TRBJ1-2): SQTIHQWPATLVQPVGSPLSLECTVEGTSNPNLYWYRQAAGRGLQLLFYSVGIGQISSEVPQNLSASRPQDRQFILSSKKLLLSDSGFYLCAWSLGWAYGYTFGSGTRLTVV.

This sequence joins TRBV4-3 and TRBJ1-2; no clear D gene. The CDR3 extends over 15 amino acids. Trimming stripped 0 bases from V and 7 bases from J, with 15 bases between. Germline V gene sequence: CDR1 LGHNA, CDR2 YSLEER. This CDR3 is CASSQDIGVRGGYTF. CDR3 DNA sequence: TGCGCCAGCAGCCAAGATATTGGAGTGCGGGGTGGCTACACCTTC.

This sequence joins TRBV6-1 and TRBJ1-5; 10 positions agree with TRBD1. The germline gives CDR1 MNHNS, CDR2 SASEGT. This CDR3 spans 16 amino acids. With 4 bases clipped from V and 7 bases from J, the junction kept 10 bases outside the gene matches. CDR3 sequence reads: CASSGFGQGVGQPQHF. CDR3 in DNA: TGTGCCAGCAGTGGATTTGGACAGGGGGTCGGGCAGCCCCAGCATTTT.

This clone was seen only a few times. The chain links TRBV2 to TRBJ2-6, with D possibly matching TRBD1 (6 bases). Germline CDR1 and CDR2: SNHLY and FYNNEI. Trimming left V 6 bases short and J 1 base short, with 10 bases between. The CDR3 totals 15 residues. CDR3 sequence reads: CASSRTDSGANVLTF. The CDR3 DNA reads TGTGCCAGCAGCAGGACAGATTCTGGGGCCAACGTCCTGACTTTC.

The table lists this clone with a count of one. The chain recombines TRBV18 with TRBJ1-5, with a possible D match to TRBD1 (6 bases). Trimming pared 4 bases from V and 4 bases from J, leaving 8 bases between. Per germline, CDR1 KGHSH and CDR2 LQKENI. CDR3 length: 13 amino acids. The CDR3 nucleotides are TGTGCCAGCTCACAACAGGGTAATCAGCCCCAGCATTTT. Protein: CASSQQGNQPQHF.

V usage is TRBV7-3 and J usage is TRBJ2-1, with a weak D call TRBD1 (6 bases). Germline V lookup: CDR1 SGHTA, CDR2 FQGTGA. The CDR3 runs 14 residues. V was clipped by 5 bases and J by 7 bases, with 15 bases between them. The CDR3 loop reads CASSPGQWGNEQFF. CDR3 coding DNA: TGTGCCAGCAGCCCGGGACAATGGGGGAATGAGCAGTTCTTC.

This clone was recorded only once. The CDR3 loop reads CASSHEILEAHNEQFF. The CDR3 coding sequence is TGCGCCAGCAGCCATGAGATTCTAGAGGCCCACAATGAGCAGTTCTTC. The chain is built from TRBV4-3 and TRBJ2-1; unclear D gene. V was shortened by 3 bases and J by 5 bases, with 17 bases between the two germline ends. Germline CDR1 is LGHNA and CDR2 is YSLEER. The CDR3 covers 16 residues.

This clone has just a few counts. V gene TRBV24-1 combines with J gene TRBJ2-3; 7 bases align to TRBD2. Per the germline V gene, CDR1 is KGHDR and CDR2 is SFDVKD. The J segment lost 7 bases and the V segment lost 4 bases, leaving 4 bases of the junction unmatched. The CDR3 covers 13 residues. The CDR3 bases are TGTGCCACCAGTGAAGCGGGGTCAAATACGCAGTATTTT. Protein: CATSEAGSNTQYF.

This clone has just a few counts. CDR3 DNA: TGTGCCAGCAGCCAAGGGGACTATGGCTACACCTTC. Translating gives CASSQGDYGYTF. The chain is built from TRBV3-1 (or the pseudogene TRBV3-2) and TRBJ1-2; D not resolved. This CDR3 region has 12 residues. Germline assignment: CDR1 LGHDT and CDR2 YNNKEL (reference sequence). Trimming left V 1 base short and J 3 bases short, with 3 bases between.

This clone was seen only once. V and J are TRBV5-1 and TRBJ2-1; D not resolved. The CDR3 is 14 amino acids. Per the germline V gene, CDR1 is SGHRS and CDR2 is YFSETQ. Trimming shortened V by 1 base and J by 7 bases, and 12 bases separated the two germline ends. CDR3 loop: CASSLRPVGNEQFF. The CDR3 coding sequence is TGCGCCAGCAGCTTGCGCCCGGTTGGGAATGAGCAGTTCTTC.

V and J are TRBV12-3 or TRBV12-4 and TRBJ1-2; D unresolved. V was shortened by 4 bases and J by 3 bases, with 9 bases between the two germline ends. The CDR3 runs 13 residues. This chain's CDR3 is CASSSPDYYGYTF. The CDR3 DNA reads TGTGCCAGCAGTTCCCCGGACTACTATGGCTACACCTTC.

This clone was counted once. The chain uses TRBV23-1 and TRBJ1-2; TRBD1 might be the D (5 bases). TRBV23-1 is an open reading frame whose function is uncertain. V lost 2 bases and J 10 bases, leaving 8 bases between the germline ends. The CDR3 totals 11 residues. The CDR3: CASSQGGPYTF. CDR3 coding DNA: TGCGCCAGCAGTCAAGGGGGTCCCTACACCTTC.

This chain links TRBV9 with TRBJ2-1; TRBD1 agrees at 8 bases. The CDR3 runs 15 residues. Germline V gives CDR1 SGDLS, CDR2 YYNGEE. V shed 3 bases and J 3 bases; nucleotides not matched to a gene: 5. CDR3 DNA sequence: TGTGCCAGCAGCGAAAGGACAGGGCTCTACAATGAGCAGTTCTTC. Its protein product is CASSERTGLYNEQFF.

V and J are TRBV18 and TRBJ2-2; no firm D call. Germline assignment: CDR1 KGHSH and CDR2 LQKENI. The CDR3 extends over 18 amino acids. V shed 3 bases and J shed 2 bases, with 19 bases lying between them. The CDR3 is CASSPILVVATNTGELFF. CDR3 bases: TGTGCCAGCTCACCTATCCTCGTCGTAGCCACCAACACCGGGGAGCTGTTTTTT.

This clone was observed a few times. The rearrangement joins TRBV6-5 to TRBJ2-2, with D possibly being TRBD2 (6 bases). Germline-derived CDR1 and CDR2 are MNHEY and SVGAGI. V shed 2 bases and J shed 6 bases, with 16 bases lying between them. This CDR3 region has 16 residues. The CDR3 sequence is CASSYGQRVGSGELFF. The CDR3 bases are TGTGCCAGCAGTTACGGCCAGCGGGTAGGCTCCGGGGAGCTGTTTTTT.

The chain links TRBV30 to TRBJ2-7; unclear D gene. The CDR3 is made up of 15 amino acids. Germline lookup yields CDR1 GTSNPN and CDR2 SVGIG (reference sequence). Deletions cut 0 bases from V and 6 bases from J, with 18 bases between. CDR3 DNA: TGTGCCTGGAGTGTGTCAGGCTCACATCCAATCGAGCAGTACTTC. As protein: CAWSVSGSHPIEQYF.

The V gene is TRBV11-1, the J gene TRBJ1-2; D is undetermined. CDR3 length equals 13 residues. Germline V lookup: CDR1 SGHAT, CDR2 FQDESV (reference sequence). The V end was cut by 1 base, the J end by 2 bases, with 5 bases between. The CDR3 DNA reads TGTGCCAGCAGCTTAGGGATAAACTATGGCTACACCTTC. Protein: CASSLGINYGYTF.

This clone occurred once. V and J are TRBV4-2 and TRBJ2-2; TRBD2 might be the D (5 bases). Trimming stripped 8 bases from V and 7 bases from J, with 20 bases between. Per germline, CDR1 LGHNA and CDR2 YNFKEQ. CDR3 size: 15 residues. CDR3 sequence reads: CASRRDTLGSGELFF. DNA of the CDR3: TGTGCCAGCCGTCGAGACACGCTAGGGAGCGGGGAGCTGTTTTTT.

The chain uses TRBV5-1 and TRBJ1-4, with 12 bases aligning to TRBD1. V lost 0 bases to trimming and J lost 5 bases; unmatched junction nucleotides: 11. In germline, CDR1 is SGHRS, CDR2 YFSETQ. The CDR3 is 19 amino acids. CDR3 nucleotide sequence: TGCGCCAGCAGCTTGGAGGGACAGGGGGCAATAGGTTCGAATGAAAAACTGTTTTTT. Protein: CASSLEGQGAIGSNEKLFF.